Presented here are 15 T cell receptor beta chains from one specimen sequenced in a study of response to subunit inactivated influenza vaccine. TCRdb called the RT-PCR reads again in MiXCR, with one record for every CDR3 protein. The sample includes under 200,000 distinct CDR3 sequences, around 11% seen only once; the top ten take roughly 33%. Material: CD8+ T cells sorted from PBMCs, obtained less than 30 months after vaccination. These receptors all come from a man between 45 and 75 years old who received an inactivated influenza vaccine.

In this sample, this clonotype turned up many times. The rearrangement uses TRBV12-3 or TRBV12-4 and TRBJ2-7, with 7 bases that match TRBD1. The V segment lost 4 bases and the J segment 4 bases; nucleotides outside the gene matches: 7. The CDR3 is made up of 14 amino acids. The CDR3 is CASSSDRAAYEQYF. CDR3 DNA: TGTGCCAGCAGTTCCGACAGGGCCGCTTACGAGCAGTACTTC.

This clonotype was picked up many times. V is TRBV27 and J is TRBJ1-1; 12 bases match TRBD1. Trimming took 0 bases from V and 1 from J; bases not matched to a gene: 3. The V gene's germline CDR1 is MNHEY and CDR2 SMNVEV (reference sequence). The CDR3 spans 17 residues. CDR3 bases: TGTGCCAGCAGTTTATCCGGGACAGGGGGCGAGAACACTGAAGCTTTCTTT. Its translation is CASSLSGTGGENTEAFF.

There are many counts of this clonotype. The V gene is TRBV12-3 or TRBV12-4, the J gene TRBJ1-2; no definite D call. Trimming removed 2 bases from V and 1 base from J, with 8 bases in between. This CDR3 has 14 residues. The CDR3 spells CASSLTNSNYGYTF. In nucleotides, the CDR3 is TGTGCCAGCAGTTTAACCAATAGTAACTATGGCTACACCTTC.

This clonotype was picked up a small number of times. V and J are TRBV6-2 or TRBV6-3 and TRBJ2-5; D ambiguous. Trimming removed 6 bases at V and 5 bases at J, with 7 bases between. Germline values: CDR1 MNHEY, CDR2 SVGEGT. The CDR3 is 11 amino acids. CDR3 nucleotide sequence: TGTGCCAGCAGCTATGTGGAGACCCAGTACTTC. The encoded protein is CASSYVETQYF.

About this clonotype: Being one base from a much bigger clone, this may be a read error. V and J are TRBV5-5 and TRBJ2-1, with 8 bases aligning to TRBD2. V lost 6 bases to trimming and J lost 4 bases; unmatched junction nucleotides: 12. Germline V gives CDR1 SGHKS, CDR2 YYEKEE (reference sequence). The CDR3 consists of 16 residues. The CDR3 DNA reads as TGTGCCAGCAACTTTCTTGGTGCGGGGGGTTACAATGAGCAGTTCTTC. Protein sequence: CASNFLGAGGYNEQFF.

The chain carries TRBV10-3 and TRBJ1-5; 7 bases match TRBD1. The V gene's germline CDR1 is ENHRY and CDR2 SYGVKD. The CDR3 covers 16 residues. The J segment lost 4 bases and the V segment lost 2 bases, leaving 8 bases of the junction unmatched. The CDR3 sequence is CAISERWDRGNQPQHF. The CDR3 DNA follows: TGTGCCATCAGTGAGCGGTGGGACAGAGGGAATCAGCCCCAGCATTTT.

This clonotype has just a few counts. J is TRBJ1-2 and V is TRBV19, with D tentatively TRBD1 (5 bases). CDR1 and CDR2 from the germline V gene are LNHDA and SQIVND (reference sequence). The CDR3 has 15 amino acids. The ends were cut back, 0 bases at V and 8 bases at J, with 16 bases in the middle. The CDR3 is CASSIDLFGTNGYTF. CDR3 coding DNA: TGTGCCAGTAGTATAGATCTATTCGGGACGAACGGCTACACCTTC.

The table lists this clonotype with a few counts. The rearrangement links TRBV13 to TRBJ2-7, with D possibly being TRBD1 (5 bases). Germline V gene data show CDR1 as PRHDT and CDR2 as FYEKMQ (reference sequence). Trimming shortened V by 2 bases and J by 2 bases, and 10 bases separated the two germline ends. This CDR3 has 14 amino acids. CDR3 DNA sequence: TGTGCCAGCAGCTTATCCGTCAGGGCCTACGAGCAGTACTTC. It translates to CASSLSVRAYEQYF.

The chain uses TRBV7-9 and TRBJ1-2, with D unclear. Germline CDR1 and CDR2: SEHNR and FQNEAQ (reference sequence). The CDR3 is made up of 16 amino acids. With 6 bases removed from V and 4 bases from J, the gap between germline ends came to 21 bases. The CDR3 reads CASRIDSTEQSYGYTF. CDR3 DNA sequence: TGTGCCAGCAGGATCGACTCGACGGAGCAATCCTATGGCTACACCTTC.

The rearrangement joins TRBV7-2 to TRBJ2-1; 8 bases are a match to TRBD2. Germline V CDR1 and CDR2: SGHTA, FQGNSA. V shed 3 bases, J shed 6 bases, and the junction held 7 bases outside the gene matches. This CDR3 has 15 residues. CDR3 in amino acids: CASSLGLGSLNEQFF. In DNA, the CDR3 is TGTGCCAGCAGCTTGGGACTAGGTTCCCTCAATGAGCAGTTCTTC. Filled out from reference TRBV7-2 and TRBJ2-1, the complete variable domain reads GAGVSQSPSNKVTEKGKDVELRCDPISGHTALYWYRQSLGQGLEFLIYFQGNSAPDKSGLPSDRFSAERTGGSVSTLTIQRTQQEDSAVYLCASSLGLGSLNEQFFGPGTRLTVL.

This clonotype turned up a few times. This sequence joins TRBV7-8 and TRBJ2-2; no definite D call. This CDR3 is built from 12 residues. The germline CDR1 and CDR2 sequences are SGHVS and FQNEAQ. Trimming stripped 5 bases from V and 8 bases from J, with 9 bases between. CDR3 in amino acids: CASSPLRGELFF. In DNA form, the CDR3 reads TGTGCCAGCAGCCCCCTAAGAGGGGAGCTGTTTTTT. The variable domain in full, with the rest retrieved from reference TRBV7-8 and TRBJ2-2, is GAGVSQSPRYKVAKRGQDVALRCDPISGHVSLFWYQQALGQGPEFLTYFQNEAQLDKSGLPSDRFFAERPEGSVSTLKIQRTQQEDSAVYLCASSPLRGELFFGEGSRLTVL.

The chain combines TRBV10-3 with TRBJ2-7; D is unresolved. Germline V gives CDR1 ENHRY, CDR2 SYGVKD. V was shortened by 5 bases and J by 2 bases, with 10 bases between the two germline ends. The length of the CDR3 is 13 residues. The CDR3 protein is CAISLAEAYEQYF. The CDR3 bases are TGTGCCATCAGTTTGGCAGAAGCCTACGAGCAGTACTTC.

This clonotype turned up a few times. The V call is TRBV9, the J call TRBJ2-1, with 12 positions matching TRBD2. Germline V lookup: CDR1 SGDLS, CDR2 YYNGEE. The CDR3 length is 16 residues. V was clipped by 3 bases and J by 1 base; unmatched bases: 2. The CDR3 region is CASSASGGASYNEQFF. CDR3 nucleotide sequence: TGTGCCAGCAGCGCTAGCGGGGGGGCTTCCTACAATGAGCAGTTCTTC.

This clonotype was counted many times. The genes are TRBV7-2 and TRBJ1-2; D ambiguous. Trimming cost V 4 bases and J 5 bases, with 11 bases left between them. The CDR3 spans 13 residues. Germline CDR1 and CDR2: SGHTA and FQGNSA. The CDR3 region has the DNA TGTGCCAGCAGCTCGGGATCGTTTTATGGCTACACCTTC. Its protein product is CASSSGSFYGYTF.

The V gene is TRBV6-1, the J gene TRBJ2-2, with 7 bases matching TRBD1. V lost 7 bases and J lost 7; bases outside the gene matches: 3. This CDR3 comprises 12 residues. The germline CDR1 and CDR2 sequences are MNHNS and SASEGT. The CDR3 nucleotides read TGTGCCAGCATGAGGGGGCTCGGGGAGCTGTTTTTT. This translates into CASMRGLGELFF.